Sequencing of this T cell receptor (beta chain) was carried out in a study of shared clonotypes between healthy human individuals. The CDR3 loop spans 14 amino acids. Germline-derived CDR1 and CDR2 are LNHDA and SQIVND (reference sequence). The ends were cut back, 3 bases at V and 2 bases at J, with 11 bases in the middle. The method was immunoSEQ multiplex PCR; TCRdb's version includes in-frame clones alone and lacks a portion of them. The sample lists 750,000 to 1,000,000 clones, about 91% occurring once. Turning to this clone: Antigen unknown.

Overall study findings and caveats: Rarefaction analysis demonstrated incomplete sorted-subset sequencing notwithstanding large depth.

Terminally differentiated effector memory CD45RA+ cells were excluded from the naive CD8 cells, which were CD45RO-negative and positively selected for CCR7. None of the donors, who were healthy HIV-negative adults, had recently had acute infections or vaccinations. The sample taken for sequencing was naive CD8+ T cells sorted from blood. The rearrangement joins TRBV19 to TRBJ2-7, with D perhaps matching TRBD1 (5 bases). This receptor was obtained from a man under 40 in good health. The CDR3 coding sequence is TGTGCCAGTAGTATCCAGGGTGTCCCCTACGAGCAGTACTTC. Translation gives CASSIQGVPYEQYF.